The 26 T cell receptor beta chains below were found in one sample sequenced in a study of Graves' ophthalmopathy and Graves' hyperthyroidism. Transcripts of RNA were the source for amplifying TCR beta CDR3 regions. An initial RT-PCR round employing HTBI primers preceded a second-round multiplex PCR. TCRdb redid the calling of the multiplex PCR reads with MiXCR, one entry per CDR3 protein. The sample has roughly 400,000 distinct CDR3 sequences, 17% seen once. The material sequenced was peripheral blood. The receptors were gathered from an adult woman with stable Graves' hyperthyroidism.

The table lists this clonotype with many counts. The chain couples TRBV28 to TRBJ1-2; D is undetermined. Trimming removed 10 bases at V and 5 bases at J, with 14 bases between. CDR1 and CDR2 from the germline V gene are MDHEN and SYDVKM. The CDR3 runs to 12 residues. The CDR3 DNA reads TGTGCCACCAGCTTACAGTCATATGGCTACACCTTC. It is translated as CATSLQSYGYTF.

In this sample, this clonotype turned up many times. The CDR3 DNA follows: TGTGCCAGCTCTGCAGATGCTGGGGCCAACGTCCTGACTTTC. Its translation is CASSADAGANVLTF. V and J are TRBV18 and TRBJ2-6, with D hard to call. CDR1 is KGHSH, CDR2 LQKENI, per germline. This CDR3 has 14 amino acids. Trimming removed 6 bases from V and 2 bases from J, with 8 bases in between.

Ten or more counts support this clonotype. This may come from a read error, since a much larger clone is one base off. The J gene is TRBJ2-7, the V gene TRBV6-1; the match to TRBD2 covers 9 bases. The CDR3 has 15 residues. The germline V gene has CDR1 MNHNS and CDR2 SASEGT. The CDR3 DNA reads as TGTGCCAGCACCAACGGCGGGAGGGCCGTTTACGAGCAGCACTTC. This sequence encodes CASTNGGRAVYEQHF.

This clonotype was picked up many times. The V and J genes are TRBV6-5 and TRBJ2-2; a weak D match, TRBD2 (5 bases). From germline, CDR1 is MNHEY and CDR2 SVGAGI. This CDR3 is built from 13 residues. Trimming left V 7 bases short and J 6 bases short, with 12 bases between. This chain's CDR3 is CASTPTEAGELFF. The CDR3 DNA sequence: TGTGCCAGCACCCCTACGGAGGCCGGGGAGCTGTTTTTT.

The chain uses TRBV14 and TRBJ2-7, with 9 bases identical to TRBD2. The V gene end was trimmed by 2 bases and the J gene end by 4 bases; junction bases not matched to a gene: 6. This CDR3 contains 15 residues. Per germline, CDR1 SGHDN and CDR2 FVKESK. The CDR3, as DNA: TGTGCCAGCAGCCAACTTAGCGGGAGTGGATACGAGCAGTACTTC. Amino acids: CASSQLSGSGYEQYF.

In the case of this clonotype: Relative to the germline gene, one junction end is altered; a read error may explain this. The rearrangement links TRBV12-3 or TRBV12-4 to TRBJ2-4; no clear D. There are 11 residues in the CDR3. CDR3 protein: CAGSQKNIQYF. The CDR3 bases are TGTGCCGGCAGTCAGAAAAACATTCAGTACTTC.

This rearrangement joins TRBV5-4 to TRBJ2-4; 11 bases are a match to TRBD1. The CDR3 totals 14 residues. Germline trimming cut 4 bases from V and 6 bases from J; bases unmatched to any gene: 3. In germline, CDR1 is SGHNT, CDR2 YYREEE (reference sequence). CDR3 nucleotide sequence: TGTGCCAGCAGCGGAGGGACAGGGGGAAACATTCAGTACTTC. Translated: CASSGGTGGNIQYF.

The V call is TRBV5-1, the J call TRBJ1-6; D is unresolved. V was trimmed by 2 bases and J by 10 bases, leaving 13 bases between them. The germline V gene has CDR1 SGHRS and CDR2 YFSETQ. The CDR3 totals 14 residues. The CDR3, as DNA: TGCGCCAGCAGCTTATCTGAAATGGTATCACCCCTCCACTTT. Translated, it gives CASSLSEMVSPLHF.

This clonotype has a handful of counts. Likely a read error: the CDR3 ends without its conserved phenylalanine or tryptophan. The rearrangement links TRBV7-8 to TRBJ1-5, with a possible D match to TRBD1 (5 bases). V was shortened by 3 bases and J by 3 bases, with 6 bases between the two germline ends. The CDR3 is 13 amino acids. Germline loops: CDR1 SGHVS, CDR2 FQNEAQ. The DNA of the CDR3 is TGTGCCAGCAGCTTCAGGGCCAATCAGCCCCAGCATGTT. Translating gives CASSFRANQPQHV.

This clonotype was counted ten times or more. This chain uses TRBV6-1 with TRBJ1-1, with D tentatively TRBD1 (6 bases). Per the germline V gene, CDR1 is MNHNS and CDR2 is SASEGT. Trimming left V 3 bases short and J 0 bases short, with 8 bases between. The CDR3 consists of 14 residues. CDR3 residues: CASSEGHLNTEAFF. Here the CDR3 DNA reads TGTGCCAGCAGTGAGGGACACCTGAACACTGAAGCTTTCTTT.

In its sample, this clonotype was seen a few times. The CDR3 bases are TGTGCCAGCAGCCCACTCCGTACAGGGTTGCGGGCCGGGGAGCTGTTTTTT. Its protein product is CASSPLRTGLRAGELFF. The rearrangement uses TRBV11-1 and TRBJ2-2, with D possibly being TRBD1 (6 bases). This CDR3 is built from 17 residues. CDR1 is SGHAT, CDR2 FQDESV, per germline (reference sequence). V was shortened by 5 bases and J by 6 bases, with 22 bases between the two germline ends.

The DNA of the CDR3 is TGTGCCAGCAGCTCACGGGAGTTGAACATTCAGTACTTC. Protein sequence: CASSSRELNIQYF. The chain links TRBV7-9 to TRBJ2-4; TRBD2 might be the D (6 bases). This CDR3 has 13 amino acids. V lost 4 bases and J 7 bases, leaving 11 bases between the germline ends. Germline loops: CDR1 SEHNR, CDR2 FQNEAQ (reference sequence).

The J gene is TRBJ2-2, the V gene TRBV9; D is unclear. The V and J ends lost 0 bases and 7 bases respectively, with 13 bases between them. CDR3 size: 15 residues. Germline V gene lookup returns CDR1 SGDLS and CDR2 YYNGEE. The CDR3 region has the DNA TGTGCCAGCAGCGTAGCTGTGGGGTTTGTCGGGGAGCTGTTTTTT. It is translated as CASSVAVGFVGELFF. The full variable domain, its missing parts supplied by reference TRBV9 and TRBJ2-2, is DSGVTQTPKHLITATGQRVTLRCSPRSGDLSVYWYQQSLDQGLQFLIQYYNGEERAKGNILERFSAQQFPDLHSELNLSSLELGDSALYFCASSVAVGFVGELFFGEGSRLTVL.

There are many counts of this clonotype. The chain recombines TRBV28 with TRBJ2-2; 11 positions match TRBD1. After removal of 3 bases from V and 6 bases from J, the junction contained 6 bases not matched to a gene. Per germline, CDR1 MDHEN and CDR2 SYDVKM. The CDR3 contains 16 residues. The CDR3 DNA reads TGTGCCAGCAGTTTTCGTCGGACAGGGGGCCCCGGGGAGCTGTTTTTT. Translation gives CASSFRRTGGPGELFF.

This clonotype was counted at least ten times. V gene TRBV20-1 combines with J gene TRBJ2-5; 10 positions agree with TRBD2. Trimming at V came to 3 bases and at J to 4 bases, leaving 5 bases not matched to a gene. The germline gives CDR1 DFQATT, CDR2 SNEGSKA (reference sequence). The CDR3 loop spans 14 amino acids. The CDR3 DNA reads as TGCAGTGCTAGGCTAGCGGGAGCTTCAGAGACCCAGTACTTC. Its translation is CSARLAGASETQYF.

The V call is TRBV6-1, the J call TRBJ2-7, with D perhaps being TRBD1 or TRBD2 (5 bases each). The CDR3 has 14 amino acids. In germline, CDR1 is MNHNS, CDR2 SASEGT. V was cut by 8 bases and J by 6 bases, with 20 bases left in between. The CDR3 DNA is TGTGCCAGCTCATTGGGGACGTACATGTCCGAGCAGTACTTC. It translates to CASSLGTYMSEQYF.

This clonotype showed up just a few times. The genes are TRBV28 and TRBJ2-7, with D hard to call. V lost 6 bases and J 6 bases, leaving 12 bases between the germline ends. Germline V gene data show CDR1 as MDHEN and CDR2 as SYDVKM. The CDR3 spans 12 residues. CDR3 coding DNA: TGTGCCAGCAGCCTAGACCGACTCGAGCAGTACTTC. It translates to CASSLDRLEQYF.

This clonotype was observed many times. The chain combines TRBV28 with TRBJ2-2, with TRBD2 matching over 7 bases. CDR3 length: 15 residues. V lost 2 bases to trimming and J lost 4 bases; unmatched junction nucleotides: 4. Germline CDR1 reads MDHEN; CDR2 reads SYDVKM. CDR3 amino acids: CASSLGGGGTGELFF. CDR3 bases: TGTGCCAGCAGTTTAGGTGGGGGGGGCACCGGGGAGCTGTTTTTT.

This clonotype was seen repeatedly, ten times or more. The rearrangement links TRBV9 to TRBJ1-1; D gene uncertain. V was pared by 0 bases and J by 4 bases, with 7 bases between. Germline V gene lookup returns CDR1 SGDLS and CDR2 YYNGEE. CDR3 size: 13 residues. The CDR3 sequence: CASSVVEGTEAFF. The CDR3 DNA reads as TGTGCCAGCAGCGTAGTAGAAGGCACTGAAGCTTTCTTT.

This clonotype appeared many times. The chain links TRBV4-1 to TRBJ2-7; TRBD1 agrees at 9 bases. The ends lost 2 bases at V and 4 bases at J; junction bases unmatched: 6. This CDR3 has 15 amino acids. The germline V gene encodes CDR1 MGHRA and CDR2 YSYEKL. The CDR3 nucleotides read TGCGCCAGCAGCCAAACCGGGACAGGGAAGTACGAGCAGTACTTC. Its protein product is CASSQTGTGKYEQYF.

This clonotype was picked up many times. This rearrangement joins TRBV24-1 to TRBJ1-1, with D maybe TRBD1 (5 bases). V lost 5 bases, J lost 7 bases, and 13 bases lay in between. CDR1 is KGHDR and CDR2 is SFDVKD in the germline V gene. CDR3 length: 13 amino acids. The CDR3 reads CATSGVQGGEAFF. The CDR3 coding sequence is TGTGCCACCAGTGGTGTTCAGGGCGGTGAAGCTTTCTTT.

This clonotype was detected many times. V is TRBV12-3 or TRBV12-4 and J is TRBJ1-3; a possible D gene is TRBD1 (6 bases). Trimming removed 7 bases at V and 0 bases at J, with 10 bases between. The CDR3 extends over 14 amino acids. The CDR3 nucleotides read TGTGCCAGCAAAGACAGGAGCTCTGGAAACACCATATATTTT. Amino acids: CASKDRSSGNTIYF.

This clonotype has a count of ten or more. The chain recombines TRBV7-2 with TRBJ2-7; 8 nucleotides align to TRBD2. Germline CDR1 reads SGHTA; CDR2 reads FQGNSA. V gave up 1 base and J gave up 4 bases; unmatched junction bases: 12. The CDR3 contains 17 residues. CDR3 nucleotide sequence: TGTGCCAGCAGCTTAGGAGGGTCGGGAGGGCCAGGTTACGAGCAGTACTTC. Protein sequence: CASSLGGSGGPGYEQYF.

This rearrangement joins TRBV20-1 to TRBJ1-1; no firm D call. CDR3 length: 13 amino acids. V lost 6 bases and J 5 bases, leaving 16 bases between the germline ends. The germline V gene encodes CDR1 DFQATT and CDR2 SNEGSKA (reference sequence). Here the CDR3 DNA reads TGCAGTGCCACGGGATCCTCGGAGACTGAAGCTTTCTTT. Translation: CSATGSSETEAFF.

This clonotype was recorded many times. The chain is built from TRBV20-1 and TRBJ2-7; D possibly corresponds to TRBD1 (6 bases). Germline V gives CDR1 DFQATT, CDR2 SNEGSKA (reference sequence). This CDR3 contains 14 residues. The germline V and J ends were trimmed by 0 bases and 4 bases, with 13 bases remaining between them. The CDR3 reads CSARDPGQFYEQYF. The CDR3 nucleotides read TGCAGTGCTAGAGATCCCGGACAGTTTTACGAGCAGTACTTC.

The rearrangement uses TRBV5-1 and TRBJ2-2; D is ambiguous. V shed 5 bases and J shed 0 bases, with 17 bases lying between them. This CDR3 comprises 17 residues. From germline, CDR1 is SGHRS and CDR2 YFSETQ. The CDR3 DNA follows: TGCGCCAGCAGTATCCGCCGGACCGCCACGAACACCGGGGAGCTGTTTTTT. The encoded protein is CASSIRRTATNTGELFF.